The clone carrying this T cell receptor (beta chain) has only one observation. Its specificity is not known. The immunoSEQ assay was version 4, run in survey mode. The data were produced by immunoSEQ multiplex PCR, yet TCRdb's version contains in-frame clones alone and is incomplete. The sample yields 25,000 to 35,000 clones, approximately 82% seen once. This entry is derived from a study of persistence of HIV-infected CD4 T cells. In the study overall: Up to about 180 mL blood was drawn at multiple time points; two donors had single-time leukapheresis.

This CDR3 spans 15 amino acids. Germline loops: CDR1 MGHRA, CDR2 YSYEKL. The V and J ends lost 1 base and 7 bases respectively, with 14 bases between them. Cells were stimulated with CMV-infected fibroblast lysates at roughly 10 ug/mL. CD40L-negative CD69-negative CD45RO-high memory CD4+ T cells were sorted as populations depleted of antigen-responding cells. CD8+ T cells were removed from PBMCs prior to stimulation. Study-level results: Compared with CD3/CD28-stimulated cells, CMV- and Gag-responding cells showed lower TCRbeta richness. The rare CMV-responding cells with HIV-1 proviruses were not separately TCR-sequenced.

The TCR comes from an adult man with HIV who was CMV-seropositive. The rearrangement uses TRBV4-1 and TRBJ2-4; a weak D match, TRBD2 (5 bases). Sequences were derived from CD4+ T cells sorted from PBMCs after approximately 20-hour stimulation, sampled from a patient who received antiretroviral therapy. The CDR3 here is CASSQGGLGGNIQYF. In nucleotides, the CDR3 is TGCGCCAGCAGCCAAGGTGGACTTGGCGGGAACATTCAGTACTTC.